These 9 T cell receptor beta chains share one sample of origin, sequenced in a study of shared clonotypes between healthy human individuals. Naive CD8 cells comprised CD45RO-negative, CCR7-positively selected cells, excluding terminally differentiated effector memory CD45RA+ cells. TCRdb's table, derived via immunoSEQ multiplex PCR, lists solely in-frame clones and lacks some. Of some 2.1 million clones in the sample, about 95% are singletons; the top ten hold approximately 1.2%. The sample consisted of naive CD8+ T cells sorted from blood. Receptor source: a man younger than 35 in good health.

This clone was recorded a few times. V is TRBV18 and J is TRBJ2-6; no firm D call. The CDR3 length is 14 residues. Trimming shortened V by 1 base and J by 4 bases, and 5 bases separated the two germline ends. Germline CDR1 and CDR2: KGHSH and LQKENI. The CDR3 spells CASSPLTGANVLTF. The CDR3 DNA reads as TGTGCCAGCTCACCACTGACAGGGGCCAACGTCCTGACTTTC.

This clone was seen just once. The rearrangement uses TRBV19 and TRBJ2-5; D gene uncertain. CDR1 is LNHDA, CDR2 SQIVND, per germline (reference sequence). Trimming shortened V by 1 base and J by 2 bases, and 14 bases separated the two germline ends. This CDR3 contains 16 residues. The CDR3 sequence: CASSIGDKGPQETQYF. Here the CDR3 DNA reads TGTGCCAGTAGTATAGGGGATAAGGGTCCTCAAGAGACCCAGTACTTC.

Note on this clone: Other nucleotide sequences from this sample produce the same CDR3. V usage is TRBV28 and J usage is TRBJ2-2; 8 bases fit TRBD2. Trimming at V came to 1 base and at J to 5 bases, leaving 0 bases not matched to a gene. The CDR3 contains 14 residues. Germline values: CDR1 MDHEN, CDR2 SYDVKM. Written as DNA, the CDR3 is TGTGCCAGCAGTTTATCGGGGGGGACCGGGGAGCTGTTTTTT. It codes for CASSLSGGTGELFF.

The V call is TRBV27, the J call TRBJ1-2; D remains ambiguous. The germline gives CDR1 MNHEY, CDR2 SMNVEV (reference sequence). Trimming shortened V by 0 bases and J by 6 bases, and 11 bases separated the two germline ends. CDR3 size: 14 residues. CDR3 in amino acids: CASSLSMLGDGYTF. The CDR3 region has the DNA TGTGCCAGCAGTTTATCTATGCTCGGTGATGGCTACACCTTC.

The chain combines TRBV6-6 with TRBJ1-1, with a weak D call TRBD1 (6 bases). The CDR3 consists of 15 residues. Trimming left V 2 bases short and J 1 base short, with 11 bases between. The germline V gene has CDR1 MNHNY and CDR2 SVGAGI (reference sequence). The CDR3 bases are TGTGCCAGCAGTTACGAAGGGGGGCAGAACACTGAAGCTTTCTTT. Protein product: CASSYEGGQNTEAFF.

The CDR3 protein is CASRITGGFDGYTF. The CDR3 nucleotides are TGTGCCAGCAGGATTACAGGGGGCTTTGACGGCTACACCTTC. The rearrangement links TRBV27 to TRBJ1-2, with 9 bases matching TRBD1. Germline-derived CDR1 and CDR2 are MNHEY and SMNVEV (reference sequence). This CDR3 contains 14 residues. Losses at the gene ends were 6 bases for V and 8 bases for J; bases not matched to a gene: 10.

This chain links TRBV5-6 with TRBJ2-2, with TRBD2 as a possible D gene (5 bases). Trimming left V 0 bases short and J 5 bases short, with 11 bases between. Germline-derived CDR1 and CDR2 are SGHDT and YYEEEE. This CDR3 region has 15 residues. The CDR3 bases are TGTGCCAGCAGCTTGGAGACTACGGGGACCGGGGAGCTGTTTTTT. Translated, it gives CASSLETTGTGELFF.

This chain joins TRBV7-6 and TRBJ1-5; TRBD1 aligns across 7 bases. V trimming: 1 base; J trimming: 5 bases; junction bases outside the gene matches: 5. The CDR3 spans 15 residues. Per the germline V gene, CDR1 is SGHVS and CDR2 is FNYEAQ. The CDR3 DNA reads TGTGCCAGCAGCTTAGTAGCAGGGGGAGATCAGCCCCAGCATTTT. Its protein product is CASSLVAGGDQPQHF.

The rearrangement joins TRBV7-9 to TRBJ1-1; D is ambiguous. Trimming stripped 2 bases from V and 0 bases from J, with 13 bases between. Germline CDR1 and CDR2: SEHNR and FQNEAQ (reference sequence). This CDR3 has 16 amino acids. CDR3 loop: CASSLTQTDMNTEAFF. The CDR3 DNA sequence: TGTGCCAGCAGCTTAACCCAGACCGATATGAACACTGAAGCTTTCTTT.